This TCR beta chain emerged from a study of T cell responses to AZD1222 COVID-19 vaccine. Across the study: Second-dose timings of about 4 or about 12 weeks were pooled. Study-wide findings and caveats: Targets within unmutated variant regions were reportedly found for nearly half of spike-specific TCRs. White British people made up most donors, females outnumbered males, and clonal diversity was possibly underestimated.

Details on this clone: Antigen unknown.

The method was immunoSEQ multiplex PCR; TCRdb's version includes in-frame clones alone and lacks a portion of them. This table has about 160,000 clones, roughly nine tenths appearing once. V lost 6 bases and J lost 4; bases outside the gene matches: 9. The CDR3 runs 15 residues. CDR1 is LNHDA and CDR2 is SQIVND in the germline V gene (reference sequence). This clonotype was obtained from an adult in good health. The sample in question was peripheral blood, obtained on day 0 of AZD1222 vaccination. The V call is TRBV19, the J call TRBJ1-1; TRBD1 aligns across 9 bases. CDR3 bases: TGTGCCAGTAGCCGAGACAGGGGGTATGGCACTGAAGCTTTCTTT. Its protein is CASSRDRGYGTEAFF. The full variable domain, rest sourced from reference TRBV19 and TRBJ1-1, is DGGITQSPKYLFRKEGQNVTLSCEQNLNHDAMYWYRQDPGQGLRLIYYSQIVNDFQKGDIAEGYSVSREKKESFPLTVTSAQKNPTAFYLCASSRDRGYGTEAFFGQGTRLTVV.